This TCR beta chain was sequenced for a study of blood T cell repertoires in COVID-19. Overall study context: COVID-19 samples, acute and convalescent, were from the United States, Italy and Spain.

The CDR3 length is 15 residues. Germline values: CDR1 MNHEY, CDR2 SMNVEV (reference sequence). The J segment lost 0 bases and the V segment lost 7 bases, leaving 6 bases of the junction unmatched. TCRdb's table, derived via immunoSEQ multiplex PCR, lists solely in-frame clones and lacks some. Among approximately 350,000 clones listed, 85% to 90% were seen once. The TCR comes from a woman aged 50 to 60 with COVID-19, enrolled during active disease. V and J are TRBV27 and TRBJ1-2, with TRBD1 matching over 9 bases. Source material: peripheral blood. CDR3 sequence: CASNPRTGANYGYTF. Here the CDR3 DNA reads TGTGCCAGCAACCCCCGGACAGGGGCTAACTATGGCTACACCTTC.